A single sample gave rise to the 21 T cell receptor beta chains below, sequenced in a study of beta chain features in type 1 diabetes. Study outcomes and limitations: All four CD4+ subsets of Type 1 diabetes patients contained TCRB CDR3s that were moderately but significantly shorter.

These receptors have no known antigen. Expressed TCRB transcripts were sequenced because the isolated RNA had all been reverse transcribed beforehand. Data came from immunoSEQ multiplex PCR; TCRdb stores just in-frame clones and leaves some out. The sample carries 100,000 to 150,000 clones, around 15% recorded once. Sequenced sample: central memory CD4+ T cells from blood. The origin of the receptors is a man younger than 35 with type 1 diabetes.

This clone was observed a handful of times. The DNA of the CDR3 is TGTGCCAGCAGCTTCAACAGGGGTTTCTACGAGCAGTACTTC. Amino acids: CASSFNRGFYEQYF. This rearrangement joins TRBV7-2 to TRBJ2-7, with 7 bases that match TRBD1. Germline CDR1 reads SGHTA; CDR2 reads FQGNSA. The V gene end was trimmed by 3 bases and the J gene end by 3 bases; junction bases not matched to a gene: 5. This CDR3 is built from 14 residues.

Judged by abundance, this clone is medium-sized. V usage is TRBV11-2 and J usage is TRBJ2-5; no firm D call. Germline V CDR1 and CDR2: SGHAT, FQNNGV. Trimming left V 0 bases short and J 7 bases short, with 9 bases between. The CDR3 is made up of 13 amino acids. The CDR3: CASSLDTHATQYF. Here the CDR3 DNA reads TGTGCCAGCAGCTTAGACACCCATGCGACCCAGTACTTC.

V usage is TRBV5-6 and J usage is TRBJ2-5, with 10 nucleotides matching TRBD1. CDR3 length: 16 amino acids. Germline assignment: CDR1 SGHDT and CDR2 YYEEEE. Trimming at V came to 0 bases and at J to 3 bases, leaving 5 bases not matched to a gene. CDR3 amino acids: CASSLGPGTGEETQYF. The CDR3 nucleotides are TGTGCCAGCAGCTTGGGACCCGGGACAGGGGAAGAGACCCAGTACTTC. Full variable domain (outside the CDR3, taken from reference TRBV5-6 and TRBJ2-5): DAGVTQSPTHLIKTRGQQVTLRCSPKSGHDTVSWYQQALGQGPQFIFQYYEEEERQRGNFPDRFSGHQFPNYSSELNVNALLLGDSALYLCASSLGPGTGEETQYFGPGTRLLVL.

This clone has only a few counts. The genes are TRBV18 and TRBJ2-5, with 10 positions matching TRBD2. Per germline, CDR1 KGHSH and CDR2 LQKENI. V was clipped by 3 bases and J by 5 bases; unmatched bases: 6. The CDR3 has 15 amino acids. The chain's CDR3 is CASSPPSGGTETQYF. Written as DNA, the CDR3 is TGTGCCAGCTCACCCCCTAGCGGGGGTACGGAGACCCAGTACTTC.

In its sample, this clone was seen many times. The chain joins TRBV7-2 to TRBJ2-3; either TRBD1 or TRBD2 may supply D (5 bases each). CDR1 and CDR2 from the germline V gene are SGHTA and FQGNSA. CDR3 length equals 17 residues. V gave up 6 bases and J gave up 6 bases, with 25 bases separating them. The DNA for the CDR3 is TGTGCCAGCAGTCTGAGGGGCGGAAGGCCCCCCCCGGATACGCAGTATTTT. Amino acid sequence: CASSLRGGRPPPDTQYF.

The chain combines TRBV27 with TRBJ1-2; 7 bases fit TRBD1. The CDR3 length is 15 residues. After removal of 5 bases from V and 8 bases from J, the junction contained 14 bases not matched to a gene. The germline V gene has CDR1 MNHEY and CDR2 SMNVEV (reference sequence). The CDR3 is CASSLRRDSPGGYTF. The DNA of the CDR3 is TGTGCCAGCAGTCTCCGCCGGGACAGCCCTGGGGGCTACACCTTC.

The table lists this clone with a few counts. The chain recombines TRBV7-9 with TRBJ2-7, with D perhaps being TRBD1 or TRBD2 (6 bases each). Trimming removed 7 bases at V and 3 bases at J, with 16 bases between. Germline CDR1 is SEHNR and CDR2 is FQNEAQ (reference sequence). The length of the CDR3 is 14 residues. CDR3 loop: CASTSAGTNYEQYF. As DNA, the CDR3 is TGTGCCAGCACCTCGGCGGGGACAAACTACGAGCAGTACTTC.

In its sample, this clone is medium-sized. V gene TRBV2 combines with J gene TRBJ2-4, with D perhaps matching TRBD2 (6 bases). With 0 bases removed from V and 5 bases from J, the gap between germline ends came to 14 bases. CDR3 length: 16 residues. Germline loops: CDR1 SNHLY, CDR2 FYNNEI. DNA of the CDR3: TGTGCCAGCAGTGAAGCGCTTAGTGGAGGGGAAAACATTCAGTACTTC. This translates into CASSEALSGGENIQYF.

CDR3 in DNA: TGTGCCAGCAGCCTACAAAATGGAAACACCATATATTTT. This gives the protein CASSLQNGNTIYF. The chain carries TRBV25-1 and TRBJ1-3; no firm D call. With 6 bases removed from V and 3 bases from J, the gap between germline ends came to 9 bases. This CDR3 has 13 amino acids. Germline-derived CDR1 and CDR2 are MGHDK and SYGVNS.

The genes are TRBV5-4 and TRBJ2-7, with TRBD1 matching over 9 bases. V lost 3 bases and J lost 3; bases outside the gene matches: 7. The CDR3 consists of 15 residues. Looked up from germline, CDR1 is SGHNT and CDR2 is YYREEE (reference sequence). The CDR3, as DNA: TGTGCCAGCAGCTCGCCGGGACAGGGTAGCTACGAGCAGTACTTC. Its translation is CASSSPGQGSYEQYF.

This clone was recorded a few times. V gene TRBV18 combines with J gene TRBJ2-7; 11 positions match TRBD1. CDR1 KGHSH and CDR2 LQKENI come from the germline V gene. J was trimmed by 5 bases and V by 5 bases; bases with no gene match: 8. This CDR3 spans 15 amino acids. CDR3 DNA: TGTGCCAGCTCAGCCAGGACAGGGGGCCTCGACGAGCAGTACTTC. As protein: CASSARTGGLDEQYF.

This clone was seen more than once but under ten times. CDR3 region: CSASALAGTTEQYF. DNA for the CDR3: TGCAGCGCTTCCGCCTTAGCGGGAACTACTGAGCAGTACTTC. The rearrangement joins TRBV29-1 to TRBJ2-7, with TRBD2 matching over 8 bases. The V gene's germline CDR1 is SQVTM and CDR2 ANQGSEA. V was clipped by 7 bases and J by 7 bases; unmatched bases: 15. This CDR3 region has 14 residues.

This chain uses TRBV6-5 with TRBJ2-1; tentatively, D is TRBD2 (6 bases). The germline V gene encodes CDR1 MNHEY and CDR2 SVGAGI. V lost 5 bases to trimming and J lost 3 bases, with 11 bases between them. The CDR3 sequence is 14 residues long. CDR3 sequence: CASSRDSDYNEQFF. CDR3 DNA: TGTGCCAGCAGTCGGGACTCGGACTACAATGAGCAGTTCTTC.

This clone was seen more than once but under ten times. The CDR3 DNA follows: TGTGCCAGCAGCTCTAAGATGTTCGAGCAGTACTTC. This codes for CASSSKMFEQYF. The genes are TRBV7-2 and TRBJ2-7; D unclear. Germline CDR1 is SGHTA and CDR2 is FQGNSA. CDR3 length: 12 amino acids. The ends were cut back, 4 bases at V and 6 bases at J, with 10 bases in the middle.

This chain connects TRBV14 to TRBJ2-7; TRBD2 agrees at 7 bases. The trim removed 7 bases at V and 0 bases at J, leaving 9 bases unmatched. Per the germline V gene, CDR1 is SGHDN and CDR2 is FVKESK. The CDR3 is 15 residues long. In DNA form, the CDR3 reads TGTGCCAGCAAGCTCACTAGCGAAAACTCCTACGAGCAGTACTTC. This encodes CASKLTSENSYEQYF.

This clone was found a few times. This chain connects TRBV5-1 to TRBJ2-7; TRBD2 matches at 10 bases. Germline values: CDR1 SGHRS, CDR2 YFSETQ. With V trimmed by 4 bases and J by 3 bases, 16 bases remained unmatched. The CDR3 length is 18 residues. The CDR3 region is CASSHHYTNLAGDYEQYF. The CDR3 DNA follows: TGCGCCAGCAGCCATCACTACACTAATCTAGCGGGGGACTACGAGCAGTACTTC.

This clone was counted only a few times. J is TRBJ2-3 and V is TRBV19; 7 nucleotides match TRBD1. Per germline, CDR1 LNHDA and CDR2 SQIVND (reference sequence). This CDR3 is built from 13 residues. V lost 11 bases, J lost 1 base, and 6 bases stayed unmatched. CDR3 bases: TGTGCCTGTACCGGGACAGGCACAGATACGCAGTATTTT. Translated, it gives CACTGTGTDTQYF.

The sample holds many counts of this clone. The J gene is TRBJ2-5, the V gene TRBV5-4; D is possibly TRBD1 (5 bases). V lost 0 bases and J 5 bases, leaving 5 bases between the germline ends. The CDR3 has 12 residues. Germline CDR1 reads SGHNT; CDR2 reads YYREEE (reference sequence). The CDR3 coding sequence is TGTGCCAGCAGCTTGGACAGGGAGACCCAGTACTTC. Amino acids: CASSLDRETQYF.

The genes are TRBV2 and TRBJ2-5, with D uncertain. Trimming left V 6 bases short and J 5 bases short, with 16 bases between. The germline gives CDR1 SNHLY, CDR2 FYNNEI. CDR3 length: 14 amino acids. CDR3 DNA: TGTGCCAGCAGGCTCCGTCTCCCTGGGGAGACCCAGTACTTC. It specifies CASRLRLPGETQYF.

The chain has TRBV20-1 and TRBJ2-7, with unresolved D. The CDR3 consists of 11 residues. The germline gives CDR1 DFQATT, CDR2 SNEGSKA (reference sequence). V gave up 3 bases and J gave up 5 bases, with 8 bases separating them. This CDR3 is CSARRDHEQYF. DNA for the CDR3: TGCAGTGCTAGGCGCGATCACGAGCAGTACTTC.

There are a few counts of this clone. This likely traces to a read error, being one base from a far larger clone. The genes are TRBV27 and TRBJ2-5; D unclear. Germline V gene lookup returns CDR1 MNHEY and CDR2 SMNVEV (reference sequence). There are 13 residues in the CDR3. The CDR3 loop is CASSSLWKETQHF. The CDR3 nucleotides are TGTGCCAGCAGTTCCCTATGGAAGGAGACCCAGCACTTC.